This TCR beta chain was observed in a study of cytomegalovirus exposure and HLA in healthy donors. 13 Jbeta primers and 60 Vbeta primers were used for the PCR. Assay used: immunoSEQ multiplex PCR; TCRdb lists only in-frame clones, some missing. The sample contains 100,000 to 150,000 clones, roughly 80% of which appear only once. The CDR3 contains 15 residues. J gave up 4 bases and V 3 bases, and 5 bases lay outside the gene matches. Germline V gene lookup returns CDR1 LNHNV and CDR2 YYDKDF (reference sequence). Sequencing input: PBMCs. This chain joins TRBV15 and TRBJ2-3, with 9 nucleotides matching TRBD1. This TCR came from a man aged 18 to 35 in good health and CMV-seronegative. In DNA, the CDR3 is TGTGCCACCAGCAGTACAGGGGGCTCCCCAGATACGCAGTATTTT. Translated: CATSSTGGSPDTQYF.